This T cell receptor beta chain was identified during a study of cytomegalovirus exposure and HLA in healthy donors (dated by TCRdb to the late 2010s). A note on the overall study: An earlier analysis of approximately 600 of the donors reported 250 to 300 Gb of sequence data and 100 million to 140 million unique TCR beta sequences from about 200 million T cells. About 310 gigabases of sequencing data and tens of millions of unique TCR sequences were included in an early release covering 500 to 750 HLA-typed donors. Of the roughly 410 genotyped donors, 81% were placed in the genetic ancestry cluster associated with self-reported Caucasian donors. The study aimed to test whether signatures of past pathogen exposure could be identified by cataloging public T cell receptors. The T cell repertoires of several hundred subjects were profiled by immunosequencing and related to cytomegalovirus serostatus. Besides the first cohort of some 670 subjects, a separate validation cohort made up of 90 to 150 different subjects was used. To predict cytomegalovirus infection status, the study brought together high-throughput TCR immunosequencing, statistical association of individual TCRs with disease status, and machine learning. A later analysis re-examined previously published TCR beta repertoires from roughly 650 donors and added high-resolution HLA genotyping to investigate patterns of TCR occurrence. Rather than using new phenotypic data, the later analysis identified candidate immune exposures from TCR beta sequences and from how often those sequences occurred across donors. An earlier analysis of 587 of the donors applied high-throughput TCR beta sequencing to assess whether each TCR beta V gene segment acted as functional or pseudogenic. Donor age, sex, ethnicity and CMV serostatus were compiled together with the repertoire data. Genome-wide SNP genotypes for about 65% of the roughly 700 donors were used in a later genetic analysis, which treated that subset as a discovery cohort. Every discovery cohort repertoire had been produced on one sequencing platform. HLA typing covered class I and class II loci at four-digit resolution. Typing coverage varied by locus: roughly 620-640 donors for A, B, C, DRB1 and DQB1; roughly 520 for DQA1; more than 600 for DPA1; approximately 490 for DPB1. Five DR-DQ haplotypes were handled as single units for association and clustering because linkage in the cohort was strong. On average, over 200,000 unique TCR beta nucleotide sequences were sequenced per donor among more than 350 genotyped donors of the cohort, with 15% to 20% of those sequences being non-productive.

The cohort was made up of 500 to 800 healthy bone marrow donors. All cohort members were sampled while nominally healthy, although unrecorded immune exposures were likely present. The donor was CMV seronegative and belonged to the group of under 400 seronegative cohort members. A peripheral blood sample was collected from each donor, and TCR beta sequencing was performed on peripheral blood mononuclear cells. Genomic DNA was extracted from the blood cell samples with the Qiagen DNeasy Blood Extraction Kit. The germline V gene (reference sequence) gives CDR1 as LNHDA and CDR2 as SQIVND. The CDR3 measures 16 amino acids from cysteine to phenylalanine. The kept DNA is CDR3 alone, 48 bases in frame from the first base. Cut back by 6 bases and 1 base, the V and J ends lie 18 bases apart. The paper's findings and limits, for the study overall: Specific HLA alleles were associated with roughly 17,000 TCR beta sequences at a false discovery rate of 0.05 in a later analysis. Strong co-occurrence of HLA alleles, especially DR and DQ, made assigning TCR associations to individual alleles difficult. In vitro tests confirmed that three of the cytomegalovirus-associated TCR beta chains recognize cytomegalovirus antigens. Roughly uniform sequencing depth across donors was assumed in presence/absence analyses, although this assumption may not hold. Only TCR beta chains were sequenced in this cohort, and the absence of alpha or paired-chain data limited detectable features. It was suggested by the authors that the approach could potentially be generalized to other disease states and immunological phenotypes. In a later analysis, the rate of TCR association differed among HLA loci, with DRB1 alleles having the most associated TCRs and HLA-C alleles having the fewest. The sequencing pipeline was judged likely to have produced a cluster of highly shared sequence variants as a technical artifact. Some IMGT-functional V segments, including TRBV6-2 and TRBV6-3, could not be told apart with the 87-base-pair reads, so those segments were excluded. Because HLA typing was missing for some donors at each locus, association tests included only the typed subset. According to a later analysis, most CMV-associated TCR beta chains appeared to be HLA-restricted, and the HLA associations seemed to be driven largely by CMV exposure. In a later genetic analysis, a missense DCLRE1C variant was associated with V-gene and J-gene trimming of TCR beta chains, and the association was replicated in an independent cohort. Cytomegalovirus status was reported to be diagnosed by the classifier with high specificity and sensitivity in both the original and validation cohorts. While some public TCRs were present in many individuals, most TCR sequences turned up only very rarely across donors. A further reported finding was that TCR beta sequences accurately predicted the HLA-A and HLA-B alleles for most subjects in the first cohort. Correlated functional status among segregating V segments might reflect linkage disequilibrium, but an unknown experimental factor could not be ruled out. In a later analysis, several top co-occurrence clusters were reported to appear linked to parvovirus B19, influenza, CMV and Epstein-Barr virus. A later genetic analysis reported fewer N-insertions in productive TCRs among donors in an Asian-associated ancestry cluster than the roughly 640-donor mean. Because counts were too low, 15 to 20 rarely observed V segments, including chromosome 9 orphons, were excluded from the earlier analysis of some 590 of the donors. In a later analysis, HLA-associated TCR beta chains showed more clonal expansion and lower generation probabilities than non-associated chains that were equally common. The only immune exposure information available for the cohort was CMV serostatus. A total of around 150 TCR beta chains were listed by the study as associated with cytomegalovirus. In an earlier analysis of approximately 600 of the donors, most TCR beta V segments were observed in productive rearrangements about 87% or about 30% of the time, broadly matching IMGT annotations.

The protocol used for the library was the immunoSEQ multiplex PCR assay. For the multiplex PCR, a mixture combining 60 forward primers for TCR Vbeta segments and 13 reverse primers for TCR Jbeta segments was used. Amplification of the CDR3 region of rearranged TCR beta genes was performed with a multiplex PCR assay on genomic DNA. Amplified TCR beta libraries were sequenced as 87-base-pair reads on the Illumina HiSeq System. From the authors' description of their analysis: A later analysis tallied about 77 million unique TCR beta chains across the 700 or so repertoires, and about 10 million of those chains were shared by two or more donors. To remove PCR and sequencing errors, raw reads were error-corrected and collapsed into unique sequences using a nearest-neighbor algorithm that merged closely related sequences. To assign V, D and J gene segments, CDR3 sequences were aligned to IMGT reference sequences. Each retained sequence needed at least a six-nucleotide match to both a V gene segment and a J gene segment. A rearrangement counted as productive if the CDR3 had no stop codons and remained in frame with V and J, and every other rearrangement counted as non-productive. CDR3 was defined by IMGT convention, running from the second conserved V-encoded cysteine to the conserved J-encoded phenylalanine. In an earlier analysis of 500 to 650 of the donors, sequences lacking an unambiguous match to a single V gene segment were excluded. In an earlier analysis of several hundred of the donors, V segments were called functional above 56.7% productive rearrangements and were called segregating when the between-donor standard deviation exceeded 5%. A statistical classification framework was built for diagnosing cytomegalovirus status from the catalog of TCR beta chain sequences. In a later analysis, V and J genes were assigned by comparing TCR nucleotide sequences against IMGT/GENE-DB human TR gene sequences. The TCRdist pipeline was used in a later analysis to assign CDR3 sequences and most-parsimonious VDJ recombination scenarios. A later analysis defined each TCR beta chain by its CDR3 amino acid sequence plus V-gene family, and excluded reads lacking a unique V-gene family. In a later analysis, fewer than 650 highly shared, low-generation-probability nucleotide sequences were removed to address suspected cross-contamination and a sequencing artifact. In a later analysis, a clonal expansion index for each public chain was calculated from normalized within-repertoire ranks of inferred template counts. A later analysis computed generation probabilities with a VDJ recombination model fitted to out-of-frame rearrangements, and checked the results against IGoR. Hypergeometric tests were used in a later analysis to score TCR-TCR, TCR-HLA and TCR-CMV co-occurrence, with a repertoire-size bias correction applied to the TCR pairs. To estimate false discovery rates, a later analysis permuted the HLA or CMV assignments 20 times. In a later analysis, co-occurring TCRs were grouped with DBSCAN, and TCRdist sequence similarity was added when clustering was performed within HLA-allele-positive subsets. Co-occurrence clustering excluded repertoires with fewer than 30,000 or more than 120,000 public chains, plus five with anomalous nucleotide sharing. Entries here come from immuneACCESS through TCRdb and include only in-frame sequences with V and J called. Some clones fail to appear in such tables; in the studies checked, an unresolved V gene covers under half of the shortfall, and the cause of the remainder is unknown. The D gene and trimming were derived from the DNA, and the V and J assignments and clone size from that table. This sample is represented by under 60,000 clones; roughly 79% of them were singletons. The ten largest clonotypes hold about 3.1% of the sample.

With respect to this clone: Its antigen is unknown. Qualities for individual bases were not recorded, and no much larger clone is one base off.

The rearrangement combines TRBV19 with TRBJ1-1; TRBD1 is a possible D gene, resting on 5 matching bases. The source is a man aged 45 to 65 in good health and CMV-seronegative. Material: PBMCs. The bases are TGTGCCAGTAGGTCCCAGGCGGGACGGGCGAACACTGAAGCTTTCTTT. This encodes CASRSQAGRANTEAFF.